This is a list of T cell receptor beta chains from one sample in a study of shared clonotypes between healthy human individuals. The repertoire was sequenced with immunoSEQ multiplex PCR; TCRdb's copy has only in-frame clones and lacks some. The table lists around 2,000,000 clones, roughly 95% of them singletons. Sequences were obtained from naive CD8+ T cells sorted from blood. All receptors come from a young man in good health. Both conserved end residues are trimmed from each CDR3.

V,CDR3
TRBV7-9,ASSSPKGEGTGELF
TRBV30,AWSGEGGSTDTQY
TRBV11-1,ASSYPAAHEQY
TRBV7-9,ASSLATGSRDEQF
TRBV11-3,ASSLDSTFYNEQF
TRBV29-1,SVVSGSPPYGYT
TRBV4-3,ASSHTDWGEQF
TRBV7-9,ASTTGKVYNEQF
TRBV2,ARTGHRGDTQY
TRBV4-3,ASSATGGDTEAF
TRBV6-1,ASSVGQYYGYT
TRBV2,ASSEAGTGGRELF
TRBV5-6,ASKTGSPDYGYT
TRBV7-8,ASSLEGADEKLF
TRBV7-9,ASSPGQGDYGYT
TRBV13,ASSTGQGGETQY
TRBV2,ASSEVGQGFVEQY
TRBV6-5,ASSYFAEWYEQY
TRBV28,ASSGDQSF
TRBV7-2,ASSFPLQDSLPYNEQF
TRBV12-5,ASGLVVEAGSYEKLF
TRBV5-6,ASTAGTASYEQY
TRBV7-9,ASSLSDYTGELF
TRBV6-5,ASSYSSRSGVY
TRBV19,ASSITGAHYGYT
TRBV2,ASSEFKGRALNTGELF
TRBV5-1,ASSLARQGEDEKLF
TRBV4-3,ASSQELAGAYYNEQF
TRBV11-2,ASSFWTVSEQY
TRBV7-9,ASSLPGRGNEQF
TRBV7-9,ASHDRVNYGYT
TRBV7-9,ASIGELSGSNTGELF
TRBV7-9,ASSLGIAQNANTGELF
TRBV4-3,ASSQDRGMLNTEAF
TRBV27,ASSYTGTGRDYEQY
TRBV19,ASGPRTTYEQY
TRBV11-2,ASSLAPEGPEAF
TRBV5-1,ASSETGYPYEQY
TRBV7-9,ASSLGASGGEYEQY
TRBV12-2,ASRLARRGLNEKLF
TRBV28,ASSPGGNQPQH
TRBV9,ASNLQGSPSYEQY
TRBV7-9,ASSFEEGGYYEQY
TRBV28,ASSFEVSGAYTDTQY
TRBV6-5,ASSWDPLGTEAF
TRBV30,AWSQGGQGIYEQY